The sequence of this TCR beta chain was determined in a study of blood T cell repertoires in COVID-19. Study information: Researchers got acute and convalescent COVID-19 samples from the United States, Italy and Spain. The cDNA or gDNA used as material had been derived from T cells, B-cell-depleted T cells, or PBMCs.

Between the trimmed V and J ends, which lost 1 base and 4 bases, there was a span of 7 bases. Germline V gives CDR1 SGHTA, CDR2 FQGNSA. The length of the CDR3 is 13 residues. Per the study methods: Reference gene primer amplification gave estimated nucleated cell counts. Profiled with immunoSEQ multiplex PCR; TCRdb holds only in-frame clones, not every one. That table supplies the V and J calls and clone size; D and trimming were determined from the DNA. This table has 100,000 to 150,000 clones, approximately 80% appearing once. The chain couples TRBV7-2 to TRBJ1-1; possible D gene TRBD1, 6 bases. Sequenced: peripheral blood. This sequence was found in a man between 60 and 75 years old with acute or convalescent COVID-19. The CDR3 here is CASSLGTVTEAFF. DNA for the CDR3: TGTGCCAGCAGCTTAGGGACAGTCACTGAAGCTTTCTTT.